A selection of T cell receptor beta chains follows, all from one sample in a study of T-cell reconstitution after alpha-beta-depleted transplantation in children. TCRdb called the PCR reads again in MiXCR, with one record for every CDR3 protein. The table shows about 230,000 distinct CDR3 sequences, with around 12% occurring only once. Sequences were derived from PBMCs from the stem cell graft donor, sampled from the stem cell graft. These receptors originate from a human donor who donated a stem cell graft to a child with acute lymphoblastic leukemia. Both conserved end residues are part of each CDR3. The order of the fields is clone size, V gene, J gene, D gene, CDR3 protein, CDR3 DNA. D genes are given only for firm matches. Not all rows give a size; the values are once, few, many and, for expanded clones, a class.

NA,TRBV27,TRBJ1-2,NA,CASSPRNRVLQGYTF,TGTGCCAGCAGTCCTCGGAACAGGGTCCTCCAGGGCTACACCTTC
many,TRBV7-2,TRBJ1-1,NA,CASSLGSTEAFF,TGTGCCAGCAGCTTAGGGAGTACTGAAGCTTTCTTT
many,TRBV20-1,TRBJ2-1,TRBD2,CSARVAGGNYNEQFF,TGCAGTGCCCGGGTAGCGGGAGGGAACTACAATGAGCAGTTCTTC
many,TRBV20-1,TRBJ2-5,NA,CSADLGGNQETQYF,TGCAGTGCTGACCTTGGGGGGAACCAAGAGACCCAGTACTTC
many,TRBV10-3,TRBJ2-1,NA,CAISAAPPGLIYNEQFF,TGTGCCATCAGTGCCGCCCCTCCGGGGTTGATATACAATGAGCAGTTCTTC
NA,TRBV4-3,TRBJ2-5,NA,CASSQRGGEGQAAQYF,TGCGCCAGCAGCCAAAGGGGGGGAGAGGGGCAGGCGGCCCAGTACTTC
many,TRBV18,TRBJ2-2,TRBD1,CASSPDRGLTGELFF,TGTGCCAGCTCACCGGACAGGGGCCTTACCGGGGAGCTGTTTTTT
many,TRBV10-3,TRBJ2-1,NA,CAISEGQRLDEQFF,TGTGCCATCAGTGAGGGGCAGCGCTTGGATGAGCAGTTCTTC
many,TRBV5-1,TRBJ1-2,TRBD1,CASRPGQGARHTF,TGCGCCAGCAGACCTGGACAGGGGGCGCGGCATACCTTC
many,TRBV5-1,TRBJ2-3,TRBD1,CASSLGAGGSTDTQYF,TGCGCCAGCAGCTTGGGGGCAGGGGGCTCTACAGATACGCAGTATTTT
many,TRBV12-3/TRBV12-4,TRBJ2-2,NA,CASNPRGTGELFF,TGTGCCAGCAACCCCCGTGGCACCGGGGAGCTGTTTTTT
NA,TRBV5-4,TRBJ1-5,NA,CASSSHGMGGQPQHF,TGTGCCAGCAGCTCCCACGGCATGGGCGGTCAGCCCCAGCATTTT
NA,TRBV6-6,TRBJ2-7,NA,CASSSTDGYEQYF,TGTGCCAGCAGTTCGACAGATGGGTACGAGCAGTACTTC
many,TRBV18,TRBJ1-5,TRBD1,CASSRTGQPLEPQHF,TGTGCCAGCTCACGAACGGGACAGCCCCTGGAGCCCCAGCATTTT
many,TRBV25-1,TRBJ2-3,NA,CASSATFSSDTQYF,TGTGCCAGCAGTGCCACCTTCAGCTCAGATACGCAGTATTTT
many,TRBV5-6,TRBJ2-5,TRBD1,CASSLGQGLQETQYF,TGTGCCAGCAGCTTAGGACAGGGCTTACAAGAGACCCAGTACTTC
NA,TRBV19,TRBJ2-1,TRBD2,CASSNTRVSGMGEQFF,TGTGCCAGTAGCAATACAAGGGTTAGCGGGATGGGTGAGCAGTTCTTC
many,TRBV9,TRBJ1-1,NA,CASSPGGSANTEAFF,TGTGCCAGCAGCCCCGGCGGGTCGGCGAACACTGAAGCTTTCTTT
NA,TRBV6-1,TRBJ2-1,TRBD2,CASSARRGEGLDEQFF,TGTGCCAGCAGTGCTCGGAGAGGGGAGGGCCTCGATGAGCAGTTCTTC
many,TRBV20-1,TRBJ2-7,TRBD2,CSALFISGTSAGEQYF,TGCAGTGCTCTTTTCATTTCCGGGACTAGCGCGGGGGAGCAGTACTTC
many,TRBV12-3/TRBV12-4,TRBJ1-1,TRBD1,CASHRDRGSNTEAFF,TGTGCCAGTCATCGGGACAGGGGATCGAACACTGAAGCTTTCTTT
many,TRBV15,TRBJ2-1,NA,CATTSGNEQFF,TGTGCCACCACCTCCGGGAATGAGCAGTTCTTC
many,TRBV12-3/TRBV12-4,TRBJ2-7,NA,CASTSSFYEQYF,TGTGCCAGCACATCGAGCTTCTACGAGCAGTACTTC
many,TRBV11-2,TRBJ2-3,TRBD2,CASSSNWGRAPDTQYF,TGTGCCAGCAGCTCTAACTGGGGGAGGGCCCCAGATACGCAGTATTTT
many,TRBV6-2/TRBV6-3,TRBJ2-5,TRBD2,CATTSGDAWETQYF,TGTGCCACGACTAGCGGGGATGCCTGGGAGACCCAGTACTTC
NA,TRBV27,TRBJ1-5,NA,CASAQGGGTRWQPQHF,TGTGCCAGCGCCCAAGGGGGGGGGACGAGATGGCAGCCCCAGCATTTT
many,TRBV6-1,TRBJ2-1,TRBD2,CASSRGASGVYNEQFF,TGTGCCAGCAGTAGGGGGGCTAGCGGGGTTTACAATGAGCAGTTCTTC
many,TRBV7-9,TRBJ2-1,TRBD2,CASSFPRAGDNEQFF,TGTGCCAGCAGCTTTCCTAGGGCGGGAGACAATGAGCAGTTCTTC
NA,TRBV6-6,TRBJ1-1,NA,CASSHRAPTEAFF,TGTGCCAGCAGCCACCGGGCCCCCACTGAAGCTTTCTTT
many,TRBV15,TRBJ2-1,NA,CATRDSTDYNEQFF,TGTGCCACCAGGGATTCGACGGACTACAATGAGCAGTTCTTC
few,TRBV7-6,TRBJ1-4,NA,CASSPGTGPATNEKLFF,TGTGCCAGCAGCCCGGGGACTGGGCCTGCAACTAATGAAAAACTGTTTTTT
many,TRBV11-2,TRBJ2-2,NA,CASSPQMGITSDTGELFF,TGTGCCAGCAGCCCCCAAATGGGCATAACATCTGACACCGGGGAGCTGTTTTTT
many,TRBV18,TRBJ1-1,TRBD1,CASSPGTGSSEAFF,TGTGCCAGCTCACCAGGGACAGGGAGTTCTGAAGCTTTCTTT
NA,TRBV20-1,TRBJ1-5,NA,CSARDQTGPSSPQHF,TGCAGTGCTAGAGATCAAACAGGGCCTTCGTCGCCCCAGCATTTT
many,TRBV7-7,TRBJ2-5,NA,CASSPVGRAQETQYF,TGTGCCAGCAGCCCAGTTGGGAGAGCCCAAGAGACCCAGTACTTC
many,TRBV6-2/TRBV6-3,TRBJ1-5,NA,CASSSLRAKPNQPQHF,TGTGCCAGCAGCTCGTTACGGGCGAAGCCCAATCAGCCCCAGCATTTT
many,TRBV4-3,TRBJ2-1,TRBD1,CASSPLQGVRNEQFF,TGCGCCAGCAGCCCACTACAGGGGGTGCGGAATGAGCAGTTCTTC
many,TRBV24-1,TRBJ2-7,TRBD1,CATSAAGQGQHEQYF,TGTGCCACCAGTGCCGCGGGACAGGGTCAACACGAGCAGTACTTC
many,TRBV12-3/TRBV12-4,TRBJ2-2,NA,CASSFLGELFF,TGTGCCAGCAGTTTCTTAGGGGAGCTGTTTTTT
many,TRBV28,TRBJ2-2,NA,CATFRLNTGELFF,TGTGCCACCTTCAGGCTAAACACCGGGGAGCTGTTTTTT
NA,TRBV7-2,TRBJ1-5,NA,CASSSGTANSNQPQHF,TGTGCCAGCAGCTCCGGGACGGCTAATAGCAATCAGCCCCAGCATTTT
many,TRBV20-1,TRBJ2-7,TRBD1,CSALGGQGALGYEQYF,TGCAGTGCCCTAGGGGGACAGGGGGCTTTGGGCTACGAGCAGTACTTC
many,TRBV5-1,TRBJ1-1,TRBD1,CASSFILSRTGMNTEAFF,TGCGCCAGCAGCTTTATTTTATCGCGGACAGGGATGAACACTGAAGCTTTCTTT
many,TRBV27,TRBJ1-2,TRBD1,CASSPLTGNNYGYTF,TGTGCCAGCAGTCCGTTGACAGGGAATAACTATGGCTACACCTTC
many,TRBV18,TRBJ2-3,NA,CASSPGVYSTDTQYF,TGTGCCAGCTCACCAGGGGTTTACAGCACAGATACGCAGTATTTT
many,TRBV12-3/TRBV12-4,TRBJ2-2,NA,CASSPWGVSNTGELFF,TGTGCCAGCAGTCCGTGGGGGGTATCGAACACCGGGGAGCTGTTTTTT
many,TRBV28,TRBJ1-1,TRBD1,CASSLYPQGAANTEAFF,TGTGCCAGCAGTTTATACCCACAGGGGGCTGCGAACACTGAAGCTTTCTTT
many,TRBV6-6,TRBJ1-2,NA,CASSRQDTYGYTF,TGTGCCAGCAGTCGACAGGATACTTATGGCTACACCTTC
many,TRBV5-1,TRBJ2-1,NA,CASSLESANEQFF,TGCGCCAGCAGCTTGGAGAGCGCCAATGAGCAGTTCTTC
many,TRBV12-3/TRBV12-4,TRBJ1-4,TRBD1,CASSSGTDEKLFF,TGTGCCAGCAGTTCCGGGACAGACGAAAAACTGTTTTTT
many,TRBV12-3/TRBV12-4,TRBJ2-6,TRBD2,CASKRDVSSGANVLTF,TGTGCCAGCAAGCGGGACGTTAGCTCTGGGGCCAACGTCCTGACTTTC
NA,TRBV20-1,TRBJ1-5,NA,CSARRTGKRHQPQHF,TGCAGTGCTAGAAGAACAGGGAAACGGCATCAGCCCCAGCATTTT
many,TRBV7-9,TRBJ1-1,TRBD1,CASSTGQGTGTEAFF,TGTGCCAGCAGCACGGGACAGGGGACGGGGACTGAAGCTTTCTTT